Here is one TCR beta chain with its context. Repertoires were generated with immunoSEQ multiplex PCR, while TCRdb's copy carries only in-frame clones and drops some. The table has about 240,000 clones, roughly 90% seen once. The entry originates in a study of blood T cell repertoires in COVID-19. Study context: Both acute and convalescent COVID-19 samples were obtained from the United States, Italy and Spain.

Germline V CDR1 and CDR2: LGHDT, YNNKEL (reference sequence). The CDR3 extends over 17 amino acids. The V segment lost 4 bases and the J segment 8 bases; nucleotides outside the gene matches: 14. The chain uses TRBV3-1 (or the pseudogene TRBV3-2) and TRBJ2-1, with 10 bases that match TRBD1. Input material: peripheral blood. This sequence was found in a man aged 55 to 70 who had recovered from COVID-19. The CDR3: CASSLYLRQGAGDEQFF. The CDR3 DNA reads as TGTGCCAGCAGCCTGTACCTACGACAGGGGGCAGGCGATGAGCAGTTCTTC.